Listed below are T cell receptor beta chains from one sample, sequenced in a study of blood T cells in healthy people across ages. TCRdb processed the 5' RACE reads anew with MiXCR; each CDR3 protein has one entry. The table includes about 1.6 million distinct CDR3 sequences, approximately 32% detected once. Specimen: blood. The receptor set was obtained from a woman in her 30s in good health. CDR3s include the opening cysteine and the closing phenylalanine or tryptophan. Fields, in order: V gene, J gene, CDR3 protein.

>TRBV12-3/TRBV12-4|TRBJ2-1
CASREGYDNEQFF
>TRBV28|TRBJ2-7
CASREGQSYEQYF
>TRBV3-1|TRBJ2-7
CASSQDIAGVRPYEQYF
>TRBV12-3/TRBV12-4|TRBJ2-7
CASSLIRAGFDEQYF
>TRBV20-1|TRBJ2-3
CSARVGGITDTQYF
>TRBV4-1|TRBJ2-5
CASSRPGTGSGTRYF
>TRBV14|TRBJ2-3
CASSETGPTQYF
>TRBV7-7|TRBJ1-1
CASSLAQSQTEAFF
>TRBV5-1|TRBJ2-1
CASSRQGGSPRDEQFF
>TRBV20-1|TRBJ1-5
CSARDEGQGTNQPRHF
>TRBV6-2/TRBV6-3|TRBJ2-7
CASSYASGWQYF
>TRBV3-1|TRBJ2-1
CASSQASEQFF
>TRBV6-2/TRBV6-3|TRBJ2-5
CASSYGIRGSETQYF